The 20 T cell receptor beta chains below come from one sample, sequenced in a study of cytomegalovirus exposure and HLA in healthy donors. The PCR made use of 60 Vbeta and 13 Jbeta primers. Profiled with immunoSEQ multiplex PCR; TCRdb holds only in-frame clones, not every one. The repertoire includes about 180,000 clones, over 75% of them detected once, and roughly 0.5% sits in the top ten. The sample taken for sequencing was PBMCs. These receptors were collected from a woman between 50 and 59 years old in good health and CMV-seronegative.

The CDR3 spells CASSHNREGTEAFF. CDR3 DNA: TGTGCCAGCAGCCACAACAGGGAGGGCACTGAAGCTTTCTTT. The chain has TRBV6-6 and TRBJ1-1, with D possibly TRBD1 on 6 matching bases. V lost 6 bases and J lost 4, with 15 bases in between. The germline CDR1 and CDR2 sequences are MNHNY and SVGAGI (reference sequence). The CDR3 length is 14 residues.

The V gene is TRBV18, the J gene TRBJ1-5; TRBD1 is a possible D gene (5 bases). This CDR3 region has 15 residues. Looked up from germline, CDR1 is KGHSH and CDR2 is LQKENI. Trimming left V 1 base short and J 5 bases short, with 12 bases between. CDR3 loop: CASSPRLGGDQPQHF. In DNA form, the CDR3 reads TGTGCCAGCTCACCACGGTTGGGGGGGGATCAGCCCCAGCATTTT.

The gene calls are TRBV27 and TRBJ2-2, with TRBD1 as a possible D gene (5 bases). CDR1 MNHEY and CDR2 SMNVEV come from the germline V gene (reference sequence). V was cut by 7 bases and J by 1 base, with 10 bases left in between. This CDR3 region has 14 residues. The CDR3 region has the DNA TGTGCCAGCACAAGGACAAAGAACACCGGGGAGCTGTTTTTT. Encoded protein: CASTRTKNTGELFF.

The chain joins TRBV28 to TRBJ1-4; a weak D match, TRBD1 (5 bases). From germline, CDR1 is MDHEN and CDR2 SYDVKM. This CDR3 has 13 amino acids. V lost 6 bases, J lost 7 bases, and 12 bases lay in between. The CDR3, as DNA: TGTGCCAGCAGGCCGGGCAGGGCTGAAAAACTGTTTTTT. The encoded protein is CASRPGRAEKLFF.

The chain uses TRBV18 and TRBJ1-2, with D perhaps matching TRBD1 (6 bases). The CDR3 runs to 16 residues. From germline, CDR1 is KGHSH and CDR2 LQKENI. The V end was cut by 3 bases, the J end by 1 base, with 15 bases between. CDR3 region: CASSPMAGTHNYGYTF. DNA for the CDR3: TGTGCCAGCTCACCGATGGCCGGGACACATAACTATGGCTACACCTTC.

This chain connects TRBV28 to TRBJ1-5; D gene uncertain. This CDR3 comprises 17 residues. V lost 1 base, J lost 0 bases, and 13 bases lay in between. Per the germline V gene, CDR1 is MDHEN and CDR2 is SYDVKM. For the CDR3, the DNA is TGTGCCAGCAGTTTATCTCATATGGGGAGTAGCAATCAGCCCCAGCATTTT. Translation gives CASSLSHMGSSNQPQHF.

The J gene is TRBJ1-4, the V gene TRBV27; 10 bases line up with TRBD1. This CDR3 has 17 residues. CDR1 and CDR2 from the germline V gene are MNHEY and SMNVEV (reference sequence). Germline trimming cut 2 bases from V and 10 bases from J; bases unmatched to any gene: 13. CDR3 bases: TGTGCCAGCAGTTTAATGGGACAGGGGACCGTTTTGGGAAAACTGTTTTTT. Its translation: CASSLMGQGTVLGKLFF. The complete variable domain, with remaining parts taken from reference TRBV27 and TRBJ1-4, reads EAQVTQNPRYLITVTGKKLTVTCSQNMNHEYMSWYRQDPGLGLRQIYYSMNVEVTDKGDVPEGYKVSRKEKRNFPLILESPSPNQTSLYFCASSLMGQGTVLGKLFFGSGTQLSVL.

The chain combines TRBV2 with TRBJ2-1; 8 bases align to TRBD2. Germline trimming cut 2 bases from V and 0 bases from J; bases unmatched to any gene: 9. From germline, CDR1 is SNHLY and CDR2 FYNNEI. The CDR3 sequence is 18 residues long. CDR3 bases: TGTGCCAGCAGTGAATCAGGTCTAGCGGGCAGCTCCTACAATGAGCAGTTCTTC. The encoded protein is CASSESGLAGSSYNEQFF.

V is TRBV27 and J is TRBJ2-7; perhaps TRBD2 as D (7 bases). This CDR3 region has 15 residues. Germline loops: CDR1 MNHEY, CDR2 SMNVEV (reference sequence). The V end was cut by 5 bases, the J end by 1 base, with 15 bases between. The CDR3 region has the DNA TGTGCCAGCAGTAGGGGGGGCATTCTATCCTACGAGCAGTACTTC. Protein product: CASSRGGILSYEQYF.

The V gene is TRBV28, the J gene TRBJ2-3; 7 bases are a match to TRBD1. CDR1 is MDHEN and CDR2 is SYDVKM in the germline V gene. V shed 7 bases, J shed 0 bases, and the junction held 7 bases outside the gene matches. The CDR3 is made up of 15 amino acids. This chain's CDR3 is CASTPGDRSTDTQYF. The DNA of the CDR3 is TGTGCCAGCACCCCCGGGGACAGAAGCACAGATACGCAGTATTTT. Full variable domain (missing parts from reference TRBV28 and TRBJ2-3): DVKVTQSSRYLVKRTGEKVFLECVQDMDHENMFWYRQDPGLGLRLIYFSYDVKMKEKGDIPEGYSVSREKKERFSLILESASTNQTSMYLCASTPGDRSTDTQYFGPGTRLTVL.

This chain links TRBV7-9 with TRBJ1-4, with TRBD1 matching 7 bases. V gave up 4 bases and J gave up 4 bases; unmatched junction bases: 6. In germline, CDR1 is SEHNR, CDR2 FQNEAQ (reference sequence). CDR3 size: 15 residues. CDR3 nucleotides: TGTGCCAGCAGCTCCTTAACAGGGGTTAATGAAAAACTGTTTTTT. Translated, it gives CASSSLTGVNEKLFF. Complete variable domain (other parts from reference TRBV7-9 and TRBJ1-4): DTGVSQNPRHKITKRGQNVTFRCDPISEHNRLYWYRQTLGQGPEFLTYFQNEAQLEKSRLLSDRFSAERPKGSFSTLEIQRTEQGDSAMYLCASSSLTGVNEKLFFGSGTQLSVL.

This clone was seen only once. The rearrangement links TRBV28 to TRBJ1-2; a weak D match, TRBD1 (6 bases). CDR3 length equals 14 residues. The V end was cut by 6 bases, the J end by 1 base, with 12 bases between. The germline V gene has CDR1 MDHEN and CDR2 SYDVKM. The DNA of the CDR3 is TGTGCCAGCAGGCAGGGGTCTGGTAACTATGGCTACACCTTC. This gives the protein CASRQGSGNYGYTF.

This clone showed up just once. CDR3 protein: CASSAVAGDWNEQFF. Written as DNA, the CDR3 is TGTGCCAGTAGTGCCGTAGCGGGAGATTGGAATGAGCAGTTCTTC. The chain combines TRBV19 with TRBJ2-1, with 9 bases lining up with TRBD2. This CDR3 contains 15 residues. CDR1 LNHDA and CDR2 SQIVND come from the germline V gene (reference sequence). The ends lost 5 bases at V and 7 bases at J; junction bases unmatched: 9.

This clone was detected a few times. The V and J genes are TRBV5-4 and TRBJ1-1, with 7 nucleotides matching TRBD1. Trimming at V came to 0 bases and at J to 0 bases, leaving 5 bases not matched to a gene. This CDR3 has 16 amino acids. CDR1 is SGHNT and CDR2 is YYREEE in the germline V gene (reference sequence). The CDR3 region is CASSLEGAWMNTEAFF. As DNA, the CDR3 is TGTGCCAGCAGCTTGGAGGGGGCCTGGATGAACACTGAAGCTTTCTTT.

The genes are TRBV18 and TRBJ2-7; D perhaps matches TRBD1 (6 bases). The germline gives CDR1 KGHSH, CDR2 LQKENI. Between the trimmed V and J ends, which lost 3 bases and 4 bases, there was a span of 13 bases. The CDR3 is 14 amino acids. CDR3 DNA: TGTGCCAGCTCACCCTACAGGGATATATACGAGCAGTACTTC. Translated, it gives CASSPYRDIYEQYF.

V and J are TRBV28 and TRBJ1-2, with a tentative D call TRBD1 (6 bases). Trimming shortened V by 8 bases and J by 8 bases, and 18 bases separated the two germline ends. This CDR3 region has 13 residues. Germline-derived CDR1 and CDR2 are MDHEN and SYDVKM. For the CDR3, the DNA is TGTGCCAGCGATCAGGGGTACCGGATGGGCTACACCTTC. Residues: CASDQGYRMGYTF.

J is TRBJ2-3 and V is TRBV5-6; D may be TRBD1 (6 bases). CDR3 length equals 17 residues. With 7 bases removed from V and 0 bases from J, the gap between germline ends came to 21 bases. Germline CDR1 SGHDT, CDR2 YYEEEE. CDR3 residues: CASSGTLTLFSTDTQYF. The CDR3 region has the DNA TGTGCCAGCTCCGGGACACTTACGCTTTTTAGCACAGATACGCAGTATTTT.

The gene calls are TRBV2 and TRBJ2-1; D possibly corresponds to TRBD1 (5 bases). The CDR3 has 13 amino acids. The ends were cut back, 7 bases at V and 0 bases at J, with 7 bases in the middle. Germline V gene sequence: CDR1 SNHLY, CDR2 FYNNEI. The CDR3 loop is CASIRGSYNEQFF. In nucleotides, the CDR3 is TGTGCCAGCATAAGGGGCTCCTACAATGAGCAGTTCTTC.

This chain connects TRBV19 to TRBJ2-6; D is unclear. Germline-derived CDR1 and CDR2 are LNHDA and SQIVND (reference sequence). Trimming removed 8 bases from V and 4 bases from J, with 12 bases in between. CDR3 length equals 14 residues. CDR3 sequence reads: CASHPRRGANVLTF. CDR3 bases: TGTGCCAGTCACCCGCGTCGCGGGGCCAACGTCCTGACTTTC.

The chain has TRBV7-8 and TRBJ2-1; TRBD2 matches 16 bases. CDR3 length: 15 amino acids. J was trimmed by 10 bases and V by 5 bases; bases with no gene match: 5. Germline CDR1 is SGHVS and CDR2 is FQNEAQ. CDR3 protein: CASSGTSGGGLEQFF. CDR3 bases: TGTGCCAGCAGCGGGACTAGCGGGGGGGGTTTGGAGCAGTTCTTC.